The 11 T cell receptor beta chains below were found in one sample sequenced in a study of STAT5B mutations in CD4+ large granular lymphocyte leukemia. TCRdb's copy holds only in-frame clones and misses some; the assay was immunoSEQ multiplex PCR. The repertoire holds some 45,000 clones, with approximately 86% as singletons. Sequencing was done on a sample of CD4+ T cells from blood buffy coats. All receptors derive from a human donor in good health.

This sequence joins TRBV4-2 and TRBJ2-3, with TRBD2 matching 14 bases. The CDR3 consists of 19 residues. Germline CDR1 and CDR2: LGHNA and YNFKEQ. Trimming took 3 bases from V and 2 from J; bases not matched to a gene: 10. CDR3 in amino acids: CASSHTPGLAGELTDTQYF. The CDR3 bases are TGTGCCAGCAGCCACACCCCGGGACTAGCGGGGGAACTCACAGATACGCAGTATTTT.

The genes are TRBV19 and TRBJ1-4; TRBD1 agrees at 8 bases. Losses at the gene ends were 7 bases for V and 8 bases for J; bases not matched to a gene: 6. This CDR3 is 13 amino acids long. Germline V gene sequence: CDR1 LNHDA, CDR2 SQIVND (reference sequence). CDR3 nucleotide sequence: TGTGCCAGTACGGACAGGGAGGGAGAAAAACTGTTTTTT. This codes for CASTDREGEKLFF.

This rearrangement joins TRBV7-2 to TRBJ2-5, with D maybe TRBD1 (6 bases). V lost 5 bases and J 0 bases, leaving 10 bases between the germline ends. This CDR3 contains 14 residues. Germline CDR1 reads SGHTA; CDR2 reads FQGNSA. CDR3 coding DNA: TGTGCCAGCAGCCTAGGACAGTACCAAGAGACCCAGTACTTC. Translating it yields CASSLGQYQETQYF.

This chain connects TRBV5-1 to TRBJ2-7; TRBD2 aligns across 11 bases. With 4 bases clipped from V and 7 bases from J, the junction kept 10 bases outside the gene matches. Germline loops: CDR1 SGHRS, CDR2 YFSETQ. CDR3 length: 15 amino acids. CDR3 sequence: CASSPLAGGPEEQYF. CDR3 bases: TGCGCCAGCAGCCCTCTAGCGGGAGGCCCGGAGGAGCAGTACTTC.

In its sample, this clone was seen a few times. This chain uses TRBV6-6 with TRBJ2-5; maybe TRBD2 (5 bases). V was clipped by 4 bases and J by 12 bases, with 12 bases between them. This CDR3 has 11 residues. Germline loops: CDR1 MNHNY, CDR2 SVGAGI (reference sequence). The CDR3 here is CASSWERVKYF. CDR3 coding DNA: TGTGCCAGCAGTTGGGAGAGGGTTAAGTACTTC.

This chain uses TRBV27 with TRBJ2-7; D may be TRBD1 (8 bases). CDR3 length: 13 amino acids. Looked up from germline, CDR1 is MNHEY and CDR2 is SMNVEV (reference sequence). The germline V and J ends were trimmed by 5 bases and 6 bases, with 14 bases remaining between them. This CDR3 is CASSLNRGGEQYF. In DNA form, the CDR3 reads TGTGCCAGCAGTCTCAACAGGGGGGGCGAGCAGTACTTC.

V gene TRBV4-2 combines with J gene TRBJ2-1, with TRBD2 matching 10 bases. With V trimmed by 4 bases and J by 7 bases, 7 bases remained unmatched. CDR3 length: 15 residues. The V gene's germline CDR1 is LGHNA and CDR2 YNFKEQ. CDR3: CASSRSGRAENEQFF. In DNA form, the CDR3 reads TGTGCCAGCAGCCGGAGCGGGAGGGCCGAGAATGAGCAGTTCTTC.

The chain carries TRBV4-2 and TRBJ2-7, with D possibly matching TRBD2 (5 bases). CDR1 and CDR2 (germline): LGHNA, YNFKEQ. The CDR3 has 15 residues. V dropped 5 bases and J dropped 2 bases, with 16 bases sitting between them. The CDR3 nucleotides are TGTGCCAGCAGCTCTGCTAGTGAGGGCACCTACGAGCAGTACTTC. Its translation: CASSSASEGTYEQYF.

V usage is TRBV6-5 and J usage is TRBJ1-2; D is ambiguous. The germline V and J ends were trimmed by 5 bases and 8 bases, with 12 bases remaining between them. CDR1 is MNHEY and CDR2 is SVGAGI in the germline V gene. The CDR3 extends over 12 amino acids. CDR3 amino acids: CASSPPSGGYTF. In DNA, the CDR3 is TGTGCCAGCAGTCCACCCTCTGGAGGCTACACCTTC.

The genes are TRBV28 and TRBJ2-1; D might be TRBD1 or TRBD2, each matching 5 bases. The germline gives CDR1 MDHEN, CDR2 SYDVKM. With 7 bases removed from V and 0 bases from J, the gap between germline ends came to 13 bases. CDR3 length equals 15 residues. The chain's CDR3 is CASNQWGSSYNEQFF. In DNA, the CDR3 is TGTGCCAGCAACCAGTGGGGGAGCTCCTACAATGAGCAGTTCTTC. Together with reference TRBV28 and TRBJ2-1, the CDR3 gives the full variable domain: DVKVTQSSRYLVKRTGEKVFLECVQDMDHENMFWYRQDPGLGLRLIYFSYDVKMKEKGDIPEGYSVSREKKERFSLILESASTNQTSMYLCASNQWGSSYNEQFFGPGTRLTVL.

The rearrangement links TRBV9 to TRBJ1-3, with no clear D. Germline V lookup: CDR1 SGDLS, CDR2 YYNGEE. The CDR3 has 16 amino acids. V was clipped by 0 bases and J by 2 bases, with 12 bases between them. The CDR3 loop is CASSVVPGKAGNTIYF. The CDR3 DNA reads TGTGCCAGCAGCGTAGTCCCGGGGAAGGCTGGAAACACCATATATTTT.